This T cell receptor (beta chain) was recorded in a study of cytomegalovirus exposure and HLA in healthy donors. Findings and caveats of the study: Data from an earlier analysis indicated that most TCR beta V segments were productive either about 87% or about 30% of the time.

The CDR3 runs to 14 residues. The V and J ends lost 1 base and 8 bases respectively, with 13 bases between them. The germline CDR1 and CDR2 sequences are SGDLS and YYNGEE. About this clone: As yet, its antigen is unknown.

13 Jbeta primers and 60 Vbeta primers were used for the PCR. Measured with immunoSEQ multiplex PCR; TCRdb has only the in-frame clones, and not every one. The data contain 65,000 to 90,000 clones, around 80% of them singletons. The chain is built from TRBV9 and TRBJ2-1; a weak D match, TRBD2 (6 bases). The sample consisted of PBMCs. This sequence was found in a young man in good health and CMV-seronegative. The CDR3 reads CASSVLLAGHEQFF. CDR3 DNA: TGTGCCAGCAGCGTACTACTAGCAGGTCATGAGCAGTTCTTC.